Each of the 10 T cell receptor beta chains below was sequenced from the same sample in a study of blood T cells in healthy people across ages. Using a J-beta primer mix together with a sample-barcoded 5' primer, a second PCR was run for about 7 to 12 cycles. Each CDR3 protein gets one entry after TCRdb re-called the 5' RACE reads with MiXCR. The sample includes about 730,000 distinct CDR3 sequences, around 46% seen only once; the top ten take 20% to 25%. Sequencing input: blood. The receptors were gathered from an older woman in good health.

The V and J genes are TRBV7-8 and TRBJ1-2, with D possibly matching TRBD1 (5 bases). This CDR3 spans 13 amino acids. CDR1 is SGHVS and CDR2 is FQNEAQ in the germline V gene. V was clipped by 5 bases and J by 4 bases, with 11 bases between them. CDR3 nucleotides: TGTGCCAGCAGCACCGACAGCCTCTATGGCTACACCTTC. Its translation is CASSTDSLYGYTF.

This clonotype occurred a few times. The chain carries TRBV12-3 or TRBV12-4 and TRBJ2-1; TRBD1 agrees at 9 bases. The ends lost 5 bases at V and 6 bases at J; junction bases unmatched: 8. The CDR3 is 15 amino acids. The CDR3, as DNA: TGTGCCAGCAGTACGGACAGGGGAACGGGCAATGAGCAGTTCTTC. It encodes CASSTDRGTGNEQFF.

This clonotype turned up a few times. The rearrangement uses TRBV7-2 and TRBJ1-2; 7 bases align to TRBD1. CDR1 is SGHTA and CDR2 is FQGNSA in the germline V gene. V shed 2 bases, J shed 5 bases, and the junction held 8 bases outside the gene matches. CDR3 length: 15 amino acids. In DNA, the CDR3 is TGTGCCAGCAGCTTACGGGGTTCAGGGGGGTATGGCTACACCTTC. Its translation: CASSLRGSGGYGYTF. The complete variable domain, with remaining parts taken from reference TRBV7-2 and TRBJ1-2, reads GAGVSQSPSNKVTEKGKDVELRCDPISGHTALYWYRQSLGQGLEFLIYFQGNSAPDKSGLPSDRFSAERTGGSVSTLTIQRTQQEDSAVYLCASSLRGSGGYGYTFGSGTRLTVV.

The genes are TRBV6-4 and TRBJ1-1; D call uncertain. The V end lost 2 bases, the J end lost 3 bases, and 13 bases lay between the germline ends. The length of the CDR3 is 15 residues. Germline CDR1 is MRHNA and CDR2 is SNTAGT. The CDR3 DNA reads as TGTGCCAGCAGTGACACCGACCCGAGAGACACTGAAGCTTTCTTT. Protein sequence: CASSDTDPRDTEAFF.

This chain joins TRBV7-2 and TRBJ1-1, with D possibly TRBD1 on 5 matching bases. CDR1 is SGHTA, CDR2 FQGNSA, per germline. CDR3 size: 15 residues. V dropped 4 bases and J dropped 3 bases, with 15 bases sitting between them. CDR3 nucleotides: TGTGCCAGCAGCTCGGGACGGATTGGATACACTGAAGCTTTCTTT. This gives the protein CASSSGRIGYTEAFF.

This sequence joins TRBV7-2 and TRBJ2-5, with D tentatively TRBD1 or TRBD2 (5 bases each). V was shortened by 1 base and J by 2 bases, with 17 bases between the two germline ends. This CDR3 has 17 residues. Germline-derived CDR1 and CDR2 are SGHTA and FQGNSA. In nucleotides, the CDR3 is TGTGCCAGCAGCTTAGTTGGGGCGGGCCTTGCGCAAGAGACCCAGTACTTC. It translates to CASSLVGAGLAQETQYF.

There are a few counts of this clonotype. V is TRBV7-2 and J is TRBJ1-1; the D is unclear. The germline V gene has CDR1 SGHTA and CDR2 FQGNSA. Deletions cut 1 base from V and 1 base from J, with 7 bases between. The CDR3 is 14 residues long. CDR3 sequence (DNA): TGTGCCAGCAGCTTAGTTCAAACGAACACTGAAGCTTTCTTT. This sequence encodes CASSLVQTNTEAFF.

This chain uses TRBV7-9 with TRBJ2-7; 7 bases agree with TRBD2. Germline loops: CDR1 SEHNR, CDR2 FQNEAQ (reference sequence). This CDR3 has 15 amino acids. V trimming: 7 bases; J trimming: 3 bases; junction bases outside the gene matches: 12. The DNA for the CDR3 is TGTGCCAGCACCGGTGGCGGGAGTATTCACTACGAGCAGTACTTC. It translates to CASTGGGSIHYEQYF.

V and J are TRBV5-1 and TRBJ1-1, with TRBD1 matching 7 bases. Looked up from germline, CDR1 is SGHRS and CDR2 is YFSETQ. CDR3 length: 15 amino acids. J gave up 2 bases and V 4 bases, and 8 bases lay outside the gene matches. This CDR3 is CASSRSGTANTEAFF. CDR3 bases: TGCGCCAGCAGCCGGTCCGGGACAGCAAACACTGAAGCTTTCTTT.

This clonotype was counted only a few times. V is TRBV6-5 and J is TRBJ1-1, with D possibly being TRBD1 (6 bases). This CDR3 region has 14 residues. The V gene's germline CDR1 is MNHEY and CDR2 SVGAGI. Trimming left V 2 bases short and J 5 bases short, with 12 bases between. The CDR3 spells CASSYATGYTEAFF. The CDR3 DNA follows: TGTGCCAGCAGTTACGCCACAGGGTATACTGAAGCTTTCTTT.